This passage covers 3 T cell receptor beta chains from one sample sequenced in a study of T cell changes during pregnancy in multiple sclerosis. Clones were sequenced by immunoSEQ multiplex PCR, and TCRdb holds only the in-frame ones, with some missing. The sample consists of 10,000 to 15,000 clones, 88% of them appearing once. The sample here was CD8+ T cells from peripheral blood mononuclear cells, taken in the second trimester of pregnancy. The receptors were sampled from a female donor in good health, enrolled as a control in a pregnancy study.

The V gene is TRBV21-1, the J gene TRBJ2-1; the DNA was not used to check the table's D call, TRBD2. TRBV21-1 is described as a pseudogene. This CDR3 spans 11 amino acids. CDR3 protein: CASPGRDEQFF. DNA for the CDR3: TGTGCCAGCCCCGGGAGAGATGAGCAGTTCTTC.

The CDR3 region is CASSPSGGDGYTF. The CDR3 nucleotides read TGCGCCAGCAGCCCCTCAGGGGGCGATGGCTACACCTTC. The chain links TRBV4-1 to TRBJ1-2, with 8 nucleotides matching TRBD1. CDR3 size: 13 residues. With 4 bases clipped from V and 6 bases from J, the junction kept 4 bases outside the gene matches. Germline V lookup: CDR1 MGHRA, CDR2 YSYEKL.

The CDR3 coding sequence is TGTGCCTGGAGTGTCACAGGGGTGGGTCAGCCCCAGCATTTT. This codes for CAWSVTGVGQPQHF. The chain joins TRBV30 to TRBJ1-5; 7 bases line up with TRBD1. The trim removed 0 bases at V and 6 bases at J, leaving 5 bases unmatched. This CDR3 region has 14 residues. Per germline, CDR1 GTSNPN and CDR2 SVGIG (reference sequence).